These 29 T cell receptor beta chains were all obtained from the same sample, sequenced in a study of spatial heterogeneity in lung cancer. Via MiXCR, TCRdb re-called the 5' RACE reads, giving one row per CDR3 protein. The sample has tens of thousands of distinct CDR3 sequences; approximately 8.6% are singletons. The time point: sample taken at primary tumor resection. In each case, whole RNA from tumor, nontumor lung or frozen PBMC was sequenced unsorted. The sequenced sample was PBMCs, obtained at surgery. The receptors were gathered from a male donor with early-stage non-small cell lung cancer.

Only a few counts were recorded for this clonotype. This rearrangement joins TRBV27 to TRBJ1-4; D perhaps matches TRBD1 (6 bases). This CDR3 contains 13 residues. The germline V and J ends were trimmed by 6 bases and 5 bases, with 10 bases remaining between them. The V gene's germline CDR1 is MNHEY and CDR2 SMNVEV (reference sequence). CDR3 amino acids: CASSPRGNEKLFF. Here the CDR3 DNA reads TGTGCCAGCAGCCCAAGGGGGAATGAAAAACTGTTTTTT. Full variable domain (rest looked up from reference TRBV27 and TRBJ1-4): EAQVTQNPRYLITVTGKKLTVTCSQNMNHEYMSWYRQDPGLGLRQIYYSMNVEVTDKGDVPEGYKVSRKEKRNFPLILESPSPNQTSLYFCASSPRGNEKLFFGSGTQLSVL.

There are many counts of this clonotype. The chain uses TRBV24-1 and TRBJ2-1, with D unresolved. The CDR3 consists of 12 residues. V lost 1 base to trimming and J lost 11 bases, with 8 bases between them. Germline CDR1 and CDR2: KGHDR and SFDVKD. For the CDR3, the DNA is TGTGCCACCAGTGATTTCAGTTGGCAGCAGTTCTTC. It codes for CATSDFSWQQFF.

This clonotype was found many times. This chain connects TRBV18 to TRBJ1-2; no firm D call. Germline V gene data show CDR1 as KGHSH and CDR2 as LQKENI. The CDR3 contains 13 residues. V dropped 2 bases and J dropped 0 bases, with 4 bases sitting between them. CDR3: CASSPWTNYGYTF. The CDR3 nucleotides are TGTGCCAGCTCACCATGGACTAACTATGGCTACACCTTC.

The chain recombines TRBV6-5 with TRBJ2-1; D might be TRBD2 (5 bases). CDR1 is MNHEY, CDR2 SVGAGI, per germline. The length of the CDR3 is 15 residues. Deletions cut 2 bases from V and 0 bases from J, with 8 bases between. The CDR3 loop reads CASSYGLASYNEQFF. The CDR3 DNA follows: TGTGCCAGCAGTTACGGGCTAGCCTCCTACAATGAGCAGTTCTTC.

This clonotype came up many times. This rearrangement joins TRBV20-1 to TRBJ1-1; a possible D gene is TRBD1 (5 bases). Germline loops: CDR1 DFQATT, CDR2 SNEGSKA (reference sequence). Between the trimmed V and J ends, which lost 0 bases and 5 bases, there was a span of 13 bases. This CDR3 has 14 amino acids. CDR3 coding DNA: TGCAGTGCTAGAGAGCAGGGATTGTTGACTGAAGCTTTCTTT. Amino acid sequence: CSAREQGLLTEAFF.

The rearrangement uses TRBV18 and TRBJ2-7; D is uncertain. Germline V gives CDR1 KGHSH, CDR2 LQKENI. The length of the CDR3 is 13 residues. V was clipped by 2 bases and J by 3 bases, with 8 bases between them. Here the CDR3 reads CASSPAKDYEQYF. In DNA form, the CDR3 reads TGTGCCAGCTCACCAGCAAAGGACTACGAGCAGTACTTC.

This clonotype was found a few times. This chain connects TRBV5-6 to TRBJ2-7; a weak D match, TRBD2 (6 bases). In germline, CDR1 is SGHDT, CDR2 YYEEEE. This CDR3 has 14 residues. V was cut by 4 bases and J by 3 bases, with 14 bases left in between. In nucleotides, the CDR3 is TGTGCCAGCAGCCTGTCGGGACTGAACTACGAGCAGTACTTC. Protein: CASSLSGLNYEQYF.

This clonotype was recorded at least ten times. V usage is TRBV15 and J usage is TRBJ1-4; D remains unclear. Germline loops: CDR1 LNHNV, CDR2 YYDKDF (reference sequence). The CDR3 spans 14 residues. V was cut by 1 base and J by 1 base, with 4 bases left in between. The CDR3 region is CATSRGVTNEKLFF. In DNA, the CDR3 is TGTGCCACCAGCAGAGGCGTAACTAATGAAAAACTGTTTTTT. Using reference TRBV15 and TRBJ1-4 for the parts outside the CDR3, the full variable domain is DAMVIQNPRYQVTQFGKPVTLSCSQTLNHNVMYWYQQKSSQAPKLLFHYYDKDFNNEADTPDNFQSRRPNTSFCFLDIRSPGLGDTAMYLCATSRGVTNEKLFFGSGTQLSVL.

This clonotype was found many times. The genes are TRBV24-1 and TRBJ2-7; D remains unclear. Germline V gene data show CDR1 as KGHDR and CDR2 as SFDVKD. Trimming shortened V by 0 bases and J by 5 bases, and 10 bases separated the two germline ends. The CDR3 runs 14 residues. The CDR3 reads CATSDLPAINEQYF. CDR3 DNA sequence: TGTGCCACCAGTGATTTGCCCGCCATTAACGAGCAGTACTTC.

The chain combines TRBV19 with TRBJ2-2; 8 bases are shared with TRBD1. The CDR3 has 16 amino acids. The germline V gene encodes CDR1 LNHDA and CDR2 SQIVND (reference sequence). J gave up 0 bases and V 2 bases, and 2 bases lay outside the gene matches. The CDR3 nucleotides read TGTGCCAGTAGTATACCGACAGGGGCGAACACCGGGGAGCTGTTTTTT. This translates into CASSIPTGANTGELFF.

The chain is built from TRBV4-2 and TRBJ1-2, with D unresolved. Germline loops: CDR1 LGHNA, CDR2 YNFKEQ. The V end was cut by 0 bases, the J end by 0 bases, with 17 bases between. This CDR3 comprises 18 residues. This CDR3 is CASSQDPQMTAPNYGYTF. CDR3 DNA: TGTGCCAGCAGCCAAGATCCCCAAATGACGGCGCCTAACTATGGCTACACCTTC.

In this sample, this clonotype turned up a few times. CDR3 amino acids: CATALYEQYF. CDR3 in DNA: TGTGCCACCGCCTTGTACGAGCAGTACTTC. The chain recombines TRBV28 with TRBJ2-7; D remains unclear. The CDR3 contains 10 residues. The V and J ends lost 10 bases and 4 bases respectively, with 8 bases between them. Per germline, CDR1 MDHEN and CDR2 SYDVKM.

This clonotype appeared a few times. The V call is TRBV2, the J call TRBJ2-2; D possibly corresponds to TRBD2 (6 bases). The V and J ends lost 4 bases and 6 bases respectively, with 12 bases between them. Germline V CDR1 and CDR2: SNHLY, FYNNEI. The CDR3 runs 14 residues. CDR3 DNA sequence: TGTGCCAGCAGTGGGCAGTGGGGGGCCGGGGAGCTGTTTTTT. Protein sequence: CASSGQWGAGELFF.

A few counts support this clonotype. The CDR3 DNA follows: TGTGCCAGCAGCCAACAGCGAAGGGCCACAGATACGCAGTATTTT. It specifies CASSQQRRATDTQYF. V usage is TRBV3-1 and J usage is TRBJ2-3, with unresolved D. Per germline, CDR1 LGHDT and CDR2 YNNKEL (reference sequence). The CDR3 sequence is 15 residues long. V was trimmed by 2 bases and J by 2 bases, leaving 11 bases between them.

CDR3 in DNA: TGTGCCAGCAGTGGGGTGACCCAGTACTTC. As protein: CASSGVTQYF. The chain couples TRBV6-2 or TRBV6-3 to TRBJ2-5; D not resolved. Per the germline V gene, CDR1 is MNHEY and CDR2 is SVGEGT. There are 10 residues in the CDR3. V was trimmed by 5 bases and J by 7 bases, leaving 5 bases between them.

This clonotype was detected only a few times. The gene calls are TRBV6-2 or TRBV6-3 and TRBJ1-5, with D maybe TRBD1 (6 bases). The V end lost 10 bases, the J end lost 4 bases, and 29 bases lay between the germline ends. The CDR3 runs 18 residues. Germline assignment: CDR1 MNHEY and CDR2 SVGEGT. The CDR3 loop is CATQPGGPLGKINQPQHF. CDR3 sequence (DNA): TGTGCCACCCAACCGGGGGGGCCCCTGGGCAAAATAAATCAGCCCCAGCATTTT.

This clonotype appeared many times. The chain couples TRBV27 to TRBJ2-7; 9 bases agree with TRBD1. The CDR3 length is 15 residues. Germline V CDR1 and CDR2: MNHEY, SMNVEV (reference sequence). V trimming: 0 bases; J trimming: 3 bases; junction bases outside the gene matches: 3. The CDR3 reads CASSLSGTGIYEQYF. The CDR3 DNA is TGTGCCAGCAGTTTATCAGGGACAGGGATCTACGAGCAGTACTTC.

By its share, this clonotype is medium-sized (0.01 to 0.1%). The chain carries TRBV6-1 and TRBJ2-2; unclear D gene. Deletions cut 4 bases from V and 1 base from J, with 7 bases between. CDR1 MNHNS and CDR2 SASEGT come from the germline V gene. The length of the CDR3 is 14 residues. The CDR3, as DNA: TGTGCCAGCAGTGGGATTCGGAACACCGGGGAGCTGTTTTTT. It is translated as CASSGIRNTGELFF.

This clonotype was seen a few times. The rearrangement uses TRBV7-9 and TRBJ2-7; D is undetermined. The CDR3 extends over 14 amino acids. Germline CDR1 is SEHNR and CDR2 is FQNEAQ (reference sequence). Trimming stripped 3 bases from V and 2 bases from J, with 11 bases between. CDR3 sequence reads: CASSLRDNPYEQYF. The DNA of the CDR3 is TGTGCCAGCAGCTTGAGAGACAATCCCTACGAGCAGTACTTC.

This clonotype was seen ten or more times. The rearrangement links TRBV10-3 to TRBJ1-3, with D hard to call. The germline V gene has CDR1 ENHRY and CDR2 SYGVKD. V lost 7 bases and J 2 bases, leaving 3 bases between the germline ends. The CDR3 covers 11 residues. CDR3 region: CAITAGNTIYF. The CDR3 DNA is TGTGCCATCACCGCTGGAAACACCATATATTTT.

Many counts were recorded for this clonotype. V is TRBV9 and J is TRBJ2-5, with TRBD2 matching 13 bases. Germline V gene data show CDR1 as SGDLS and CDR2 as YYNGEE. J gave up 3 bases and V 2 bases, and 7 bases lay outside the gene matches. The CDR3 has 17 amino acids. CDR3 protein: CASSVSIGTSGEETQYF. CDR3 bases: TGTGCCAGCAGCGTCTCCATCGGGACTAGCGGGGAAGAGACCCAGTACTTC. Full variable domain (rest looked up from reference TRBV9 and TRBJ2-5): DSGVTQTPKHLITATGQRVTLRCSPRSGDLSVYWYQQSLDQGLQFLIQYYNGEERAKGNILERFSAQQFPDLHSELNLSSLELGDSALYFCASSVSIGTSGEETQYFGPGTRLLVL.

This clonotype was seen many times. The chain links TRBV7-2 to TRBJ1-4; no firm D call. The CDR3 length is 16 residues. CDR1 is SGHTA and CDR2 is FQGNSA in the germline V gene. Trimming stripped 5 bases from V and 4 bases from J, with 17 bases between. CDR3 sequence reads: CASSAFAVGDNEKLFF. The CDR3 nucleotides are TGTGCCAGCAGCGCGTTCGCGGTCGGGGATAATGAAAAACTGTTTTTT.

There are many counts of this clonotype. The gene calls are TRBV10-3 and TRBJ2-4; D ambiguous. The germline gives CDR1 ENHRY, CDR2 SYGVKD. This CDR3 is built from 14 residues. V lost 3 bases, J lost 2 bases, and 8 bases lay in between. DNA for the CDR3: TGTGCCATCAGTGAAAGGGATCCCAAAAACATTCAGTACTTC. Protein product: CAISERDPKNIQYF.

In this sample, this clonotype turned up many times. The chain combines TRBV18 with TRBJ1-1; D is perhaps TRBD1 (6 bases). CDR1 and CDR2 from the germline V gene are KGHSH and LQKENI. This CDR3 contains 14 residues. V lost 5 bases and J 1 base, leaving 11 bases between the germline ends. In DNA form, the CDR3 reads TGTGCCAGCTCATCGGGACACCGGAACACTGAAGCTTTCTTT. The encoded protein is CASSSGHRNTEAFF.

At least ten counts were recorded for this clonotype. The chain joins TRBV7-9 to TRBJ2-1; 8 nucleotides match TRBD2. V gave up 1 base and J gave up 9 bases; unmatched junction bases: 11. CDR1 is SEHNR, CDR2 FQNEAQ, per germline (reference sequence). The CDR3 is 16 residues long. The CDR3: CASSLGVGLAVREQFF. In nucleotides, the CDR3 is TGTGCCAGCAGCTTAGGGGTTGGACTAGCAGTACGTGAGCAGTTCTTC.

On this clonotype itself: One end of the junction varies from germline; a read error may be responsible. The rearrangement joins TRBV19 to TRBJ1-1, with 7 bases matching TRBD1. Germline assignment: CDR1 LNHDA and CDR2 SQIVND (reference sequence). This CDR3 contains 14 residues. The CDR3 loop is CVSRKGALNTEAFF. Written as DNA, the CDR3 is TGTGTCAGTAGGAAGGGGGCACTGAACACTGAAGCTTTCTTT.

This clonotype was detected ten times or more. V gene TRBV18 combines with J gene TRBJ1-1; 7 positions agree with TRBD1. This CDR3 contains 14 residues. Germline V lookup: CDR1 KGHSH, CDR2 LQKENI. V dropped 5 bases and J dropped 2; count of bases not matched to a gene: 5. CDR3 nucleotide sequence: TGTGCCAGCTCAGCGGGACAGAGAAACACTGAAGCTTTCTTT. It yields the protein CASSAGQRNTEAFF.

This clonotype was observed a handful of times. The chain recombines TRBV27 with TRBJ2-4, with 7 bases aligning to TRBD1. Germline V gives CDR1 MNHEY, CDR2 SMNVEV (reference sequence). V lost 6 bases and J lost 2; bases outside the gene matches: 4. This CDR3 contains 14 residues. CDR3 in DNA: TGTGCCAGCAGCGCGACAGGGACCAAAAACATTCAGTACTTC. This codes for CASSATGTKNIQYF.

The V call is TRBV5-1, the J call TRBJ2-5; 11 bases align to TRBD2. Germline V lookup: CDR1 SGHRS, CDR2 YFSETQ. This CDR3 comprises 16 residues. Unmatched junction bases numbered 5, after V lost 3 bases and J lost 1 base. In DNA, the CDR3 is TGCGCCAGCAGCTCAGGGACTAGCGGTCTCCAAGAGACCCAGTACTTC. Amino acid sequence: CASSSGTSGLQETQYF.